The following is a T cell receptor beta chain sequence with its context. This sample was taken from a study of blood T cell repertoires in COVID-19. Background on the study: The United States, Italy and Spain supplied acute and convalescent COVID-19 samples.

V lost 3 bases and J lost 2, with 8 bases in between. The CDR3 is made up of 14 amino acids. The germline gives CDR1 MNHEY, CDR2 SMNVEV (reference sequence). Individuals aged roughly 18 to 95 years were recruited from 24 US areas. Cohorts were based on clinical histories the participants reported. TCRdb's table, derived via immunoSEQ multiplex PCR, lists solely in-frame clones and lacks some. In the table there are around 300,000 clones, almost 90% of which are singletons. Sequences were obtained from PBMCs or T cells enriched from blood (not recorded which). The sequence came from a woman younger than 30 with acute COVID-19. This chain joins TRBV27 and TRBJ1-5; maybe TRBD1 (5 bases). The CDR3 spells CASSFLTGNQPQHF. The CDR3 bases are TGTGCCAGCAGTTTCCTGACAGGCAATCAGCCCCAGCATTTT.